Sequencing of this TCR beta chain was carried out in a study of T cell repertoires in ileal Crohn's disease. About the study: At surgery, 35% of patients smoked, with median disease duration around 8 years. Biopsies of the neoterminal ileum at postoperative colonoscopy form M6 samples.

TCRB immunosequencing input was roughly 500 nanograms of biopsy DNA per sample. The table came from immunoSEQ multiplex PCR; TCRdb's copy has only in-frame clones and leaves some out. The sample contains 9,000 to 13,000 clones, 75% to 85% of which appear only once. Time point described: neoterminal ileum biopsy at postoperative endoscopy, about 6 months after surgery. Unmatched junction bases numbered 13, after V lost 5 bases and J lost 8 bases. The V gene's germline CDR1 is MNHEY and CDR2 SMNVEV (reference sequence). The CDR3 covers 15 residues. Study conclusions and caveats: High-frequency clones were more common in sorted CD8 than CD4 cells.

Comment on this clone: The target antigen is unknown.

This chain links TRBV27 with TRBJ1-1; 8 bases match TRBD1. Sequencing was done on a sample of ileal tissue. The origin of this receptor is an adult with Crohn's disease. In nucleotides, the CDR3 is TGTGCCAGCAGTCTGTACCGGGACAGGACTACCGAAGCTTTCTTT. Translating gives CASSLYRDRTTEAFF.